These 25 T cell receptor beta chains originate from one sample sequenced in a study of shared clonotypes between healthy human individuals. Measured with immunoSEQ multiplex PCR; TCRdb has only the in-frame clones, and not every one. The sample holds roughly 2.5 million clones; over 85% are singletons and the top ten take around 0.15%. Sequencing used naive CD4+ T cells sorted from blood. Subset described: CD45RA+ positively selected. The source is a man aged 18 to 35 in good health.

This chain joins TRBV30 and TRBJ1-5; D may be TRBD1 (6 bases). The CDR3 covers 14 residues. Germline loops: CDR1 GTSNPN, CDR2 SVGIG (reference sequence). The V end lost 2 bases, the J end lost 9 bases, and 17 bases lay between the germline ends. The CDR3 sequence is CAWSKDSGTMPQHF. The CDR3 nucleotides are TGTGCCTGGAGTAAGGACAGCGGTACAATGCCCCAGCATTTT.

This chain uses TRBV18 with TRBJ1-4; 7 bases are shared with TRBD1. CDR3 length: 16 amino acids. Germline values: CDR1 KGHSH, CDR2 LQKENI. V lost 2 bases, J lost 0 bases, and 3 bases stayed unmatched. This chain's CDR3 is CASSPGTVATNEKLFF. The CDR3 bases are TGTGCCAGCTCACCAGGGACAGTCGCAACTAATGAAAAACTGTTTTTT.

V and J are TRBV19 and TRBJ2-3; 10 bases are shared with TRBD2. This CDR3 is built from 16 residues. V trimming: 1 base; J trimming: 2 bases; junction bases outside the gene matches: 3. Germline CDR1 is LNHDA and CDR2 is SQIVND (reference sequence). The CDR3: CASSIGLAGDTDTQYF. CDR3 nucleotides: TGTGCCAGTAGTATAGGTCTAGCGGGAGACACAGATACGCAGTATTTT.

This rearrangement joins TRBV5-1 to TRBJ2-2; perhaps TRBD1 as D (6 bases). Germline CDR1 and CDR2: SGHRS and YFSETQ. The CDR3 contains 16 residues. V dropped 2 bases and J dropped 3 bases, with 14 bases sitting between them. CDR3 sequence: CASSFTPQGDTGELFF. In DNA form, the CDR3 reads TGCGCCAGCAGCTTCACTCCACAGGGCGACACCGGGGAGCTGTTTTTT.

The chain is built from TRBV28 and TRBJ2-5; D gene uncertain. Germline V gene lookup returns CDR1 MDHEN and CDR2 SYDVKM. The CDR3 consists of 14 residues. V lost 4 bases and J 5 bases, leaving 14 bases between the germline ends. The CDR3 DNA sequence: TGTGCCAGCAGTTCCCAGGTCTCACGGGAGACCCAGTACTTC. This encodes CASSSQVSRETQYF.

The CDR3 region has the DNA TGTGCCATCAGTGCCGCCGGGACTAGCGGCTACGAGCAGTACTTC. Translated, it gives CAISAAGTSGYEQYF. This chain joins TRBV10-3 and TRBJ2-7; TRBD2 agrees at 11 bases. The germline gives CDR1 ENHRY, CDR2 SYGVKD. This CDR3 is built from 15 residues. With V trimmed by 4 bases and J by 3 bases, 5 bases remained unmatched.

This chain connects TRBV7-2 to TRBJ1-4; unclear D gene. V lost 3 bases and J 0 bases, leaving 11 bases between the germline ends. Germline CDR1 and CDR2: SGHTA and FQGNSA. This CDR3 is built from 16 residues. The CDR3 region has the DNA TGTGCCAGCAGCTTGTCAGGTGCTGCAACTAATGAAAAACTGTTTTTT. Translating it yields CASSLSGAATNEKLFF.

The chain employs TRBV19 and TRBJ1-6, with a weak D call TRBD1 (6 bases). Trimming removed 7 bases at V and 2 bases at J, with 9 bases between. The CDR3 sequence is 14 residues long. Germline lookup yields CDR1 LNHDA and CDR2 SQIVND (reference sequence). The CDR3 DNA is TGTGCCAGTATTGGGGGCACCTATAATTCACCCCTCCACTTT. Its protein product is CASIGGTYNSPLHF.

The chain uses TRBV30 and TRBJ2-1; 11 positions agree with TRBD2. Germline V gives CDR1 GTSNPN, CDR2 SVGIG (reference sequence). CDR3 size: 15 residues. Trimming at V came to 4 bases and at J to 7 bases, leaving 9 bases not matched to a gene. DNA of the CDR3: TGTGCCTGGAATATGGGACTAGCGGAGGGGAATGAGCAGTTCTTC. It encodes CAWNMGLAEGNEQFF.

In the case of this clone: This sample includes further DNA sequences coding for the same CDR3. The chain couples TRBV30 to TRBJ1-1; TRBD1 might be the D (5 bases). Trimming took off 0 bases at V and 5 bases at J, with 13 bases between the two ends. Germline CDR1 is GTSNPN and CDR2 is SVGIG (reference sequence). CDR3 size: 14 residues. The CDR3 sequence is CAWSVLTGGTEAFF. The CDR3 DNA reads TGTGCCTGGAGTGTACTAACAGGCGGTACTGAAGCTTTCTTT.

The CDR3 coding sequence is TGTGCCTGGGCCCTCATGGCGAACACTGAAGCTTTCTTT. It translates to CAWALMANTEAFF. This chain connects TRBV30 to TRBJ1-1; D remains ambiguous. The V gene's germline CDR1 is GTSNPN and CDR2 SVGIG (reference sequence). The length of the CDR3 is 13 residues. The V end lost 5 bases, the J end lost 1 base, and 11 bases lay between the germline ends.

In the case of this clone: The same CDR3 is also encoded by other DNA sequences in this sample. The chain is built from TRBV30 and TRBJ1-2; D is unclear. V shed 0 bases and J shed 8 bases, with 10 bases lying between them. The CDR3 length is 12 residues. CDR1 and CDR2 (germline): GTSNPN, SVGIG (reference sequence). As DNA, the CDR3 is TGTGCCTGGAGTGTAGGGCCGGAGGGCTACACCTTC. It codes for CAWSVGPEGYTF.

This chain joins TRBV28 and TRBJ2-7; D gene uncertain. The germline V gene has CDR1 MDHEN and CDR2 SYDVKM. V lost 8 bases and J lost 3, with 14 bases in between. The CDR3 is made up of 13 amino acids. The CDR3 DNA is TGTGCCAGCGGTTCTTCGCCGGTCTACGAGCAGTACTTC. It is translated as CASGSSPVYEQYF.

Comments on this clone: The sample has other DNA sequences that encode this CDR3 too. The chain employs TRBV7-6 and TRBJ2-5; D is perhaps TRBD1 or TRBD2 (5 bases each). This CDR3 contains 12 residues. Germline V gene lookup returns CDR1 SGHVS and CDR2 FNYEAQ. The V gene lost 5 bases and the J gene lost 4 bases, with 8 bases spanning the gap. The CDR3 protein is CASSPGAETQYF. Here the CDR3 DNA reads TGTGCCAGCAGCCCCGGGGCAGAGACCCAGTACTTC. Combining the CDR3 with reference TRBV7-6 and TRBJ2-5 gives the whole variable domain GAGVSQSPRYKVTKRGQDVALRCDPISGHVSLYWYRQALGQGPEFLTYFNYEAQQDKSGLPNDRFSAERPEGSISTLTIQRTEQRDSAMYRCASSPGAETQYFGPGTRLLVL.

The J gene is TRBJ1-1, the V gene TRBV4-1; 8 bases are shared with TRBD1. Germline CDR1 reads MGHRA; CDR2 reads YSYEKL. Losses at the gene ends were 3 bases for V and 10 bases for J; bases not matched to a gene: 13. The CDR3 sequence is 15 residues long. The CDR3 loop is CASSQGGTGFTTAFF. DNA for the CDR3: TGCGCCAGCAGCCAGGGGGGGACAGGCTTTACCACAGCTTTCTTT.

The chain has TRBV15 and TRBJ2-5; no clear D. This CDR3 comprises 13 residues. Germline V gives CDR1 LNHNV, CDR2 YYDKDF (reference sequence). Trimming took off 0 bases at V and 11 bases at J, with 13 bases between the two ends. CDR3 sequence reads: CATSRDEAAIQYF. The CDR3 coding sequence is TGTGCCACCAGCAGAGATGAGGCGGCGATACAGTACTTC.

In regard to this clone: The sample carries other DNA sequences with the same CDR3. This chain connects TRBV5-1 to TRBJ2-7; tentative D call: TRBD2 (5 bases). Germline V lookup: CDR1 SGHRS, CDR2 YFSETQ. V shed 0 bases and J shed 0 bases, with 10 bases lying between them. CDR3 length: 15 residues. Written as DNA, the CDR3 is TGCGCCAGCAGCTTGGAGGCTGGGAGCTCCTACGAGCAGTACTTC. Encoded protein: CASSLEAGSSYEQYF.

CDR3 loop: CASSYSTGLGTDTQYF. CDR3 bases: TGTGCCAGCAGTTACTCGACAGGCTTAGGCACAGATACGCAGTATTTT. The rearrangement links TRBV6-6 to TRBJ2-3; a possible D gene is TRBD1 (6 bases). The germline V and J ends were trimmed by 0 bases and 1 base, with 11 bases remaining between them. This CDR3 has 16 amino acids. Germline loops: CDR1 MNHNY, CDR2 SVGAGI (reference sequence).

The CDR3 nucleotides read TGTGCCAGCAGCTACAGACAGGTCTCCACCTACGAGCAGTACTTC. It translates to CASSYRQVSTYEQYF. The chain uses TRBV7-8 and TRBJ2-7; possibly TRBD1 for D (6 bases). Trimming took 4 bases from V and 2 from J, leaving 15 bases between them. There are 15 residues in the CDR3. Germline V gene data show CDR1 as SGHVS and CDR2 as FQNEAQ.

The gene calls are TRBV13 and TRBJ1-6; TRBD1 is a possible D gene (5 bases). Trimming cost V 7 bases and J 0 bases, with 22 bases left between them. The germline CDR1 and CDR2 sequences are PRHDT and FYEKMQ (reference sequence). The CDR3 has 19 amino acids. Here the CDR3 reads CASTVRPQGGSSYNSPLHF. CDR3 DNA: TGTGCCAGCACCGTGAGGCCCCAGGGTGGGAGCTCCTATAATTCACCCCTCCACTTT.

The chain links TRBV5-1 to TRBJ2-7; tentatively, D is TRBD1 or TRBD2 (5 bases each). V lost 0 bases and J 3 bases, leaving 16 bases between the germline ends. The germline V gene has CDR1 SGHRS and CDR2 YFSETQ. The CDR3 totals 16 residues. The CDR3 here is CASSLGFPGRSYEQYF. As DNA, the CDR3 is TGCGCCAGCAGCTTGGGATTCCCGGGACGTAGCTACGAGCAGTACTTC. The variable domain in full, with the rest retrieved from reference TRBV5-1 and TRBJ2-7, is KAGVTQTPRYLIKTRGQQVTLSCSPISGHRSVSWYQQTPGQGLQFLFEYFSETQRNKGNFPGRFSGRQFSNSRSEMNVSTLELGDSALYLCASSLGFPGRSYEQYFGPGTRLTVT.

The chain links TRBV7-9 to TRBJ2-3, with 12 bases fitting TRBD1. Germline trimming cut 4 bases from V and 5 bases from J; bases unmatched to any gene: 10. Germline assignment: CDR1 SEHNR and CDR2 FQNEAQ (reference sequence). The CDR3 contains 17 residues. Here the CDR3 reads CASSYKTGTGGKDTQYF. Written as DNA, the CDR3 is TGTGCCAGCAGCTACAAAACCGGGACAGGGGGCAAAGATACGCAGTATTTT.

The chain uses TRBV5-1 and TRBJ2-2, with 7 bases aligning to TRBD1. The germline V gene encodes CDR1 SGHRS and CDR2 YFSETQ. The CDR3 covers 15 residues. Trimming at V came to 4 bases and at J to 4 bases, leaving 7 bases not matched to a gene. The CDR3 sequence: CASSQLGQSTGELFF. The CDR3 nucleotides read TGCGCCAGCAGCCAGTTGGGACAGAGCACCGGGGAGCTGTTTTTT.

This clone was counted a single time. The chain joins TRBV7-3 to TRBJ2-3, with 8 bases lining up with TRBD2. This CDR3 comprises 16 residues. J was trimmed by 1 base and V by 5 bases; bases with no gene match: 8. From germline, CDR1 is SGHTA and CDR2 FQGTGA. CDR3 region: CASSPTGRGGTDTQYF. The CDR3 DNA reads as TGTGCCAGCAGCCCGACCGGGCGGGGGGGCACAGATACGCAGTATTTT.

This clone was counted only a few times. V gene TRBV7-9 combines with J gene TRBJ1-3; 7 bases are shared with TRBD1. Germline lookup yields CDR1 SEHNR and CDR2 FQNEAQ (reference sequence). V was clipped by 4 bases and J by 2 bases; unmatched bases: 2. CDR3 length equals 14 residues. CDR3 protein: CASSYRGAGNTIYF. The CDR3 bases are TGTGCCAGCAGCTACAGGGGCGCTGGAAACACCATATATTTT.